This T cell receptor (beta chain) appears in the sequencing data of a study of PD-L1 blockade in urothelial cancer. The wider study: In terms of prior chemotherapy, patients had received 0 to 3 regimens. Analyses used blood from 3 weeks (second dose) and 6 weeks after treatment start.

Generated by immunoSEQ multiplex PCR, the TCRdb table keeps only in-frame clones and is missing some. This table holds 35,000 or so clones, about 86% found once. About this clone: The antigen is not known.

Overall study findings and caveats: By 3 weeks, tumor-associated blood clones had expanded more in durable-benefit patients.

There are 16 residues in the CDR3. Trimming removed 4 bases from V and 5 bases from J; junction bases left unmatched: 9. Germline loops: CDR1 MNHNS, CDR2 SASEGT. The chain joins TRBV6-1 to TRBJ2-5; TRBD2 agrees at 11 bases. This sample comprised PBMCs, obtained around atezolizumab (anti-PD-L1) treatment. The sequence was obtained from a man between 60 and 70 years old with urothelial cancer. As DNA, the CDR3 is TGTGCCAGCAGTGCATCTATAGCGGGGGGGGTTGAGACCCAGTACTTC. Translated: CASSASIAGGVETQYF.